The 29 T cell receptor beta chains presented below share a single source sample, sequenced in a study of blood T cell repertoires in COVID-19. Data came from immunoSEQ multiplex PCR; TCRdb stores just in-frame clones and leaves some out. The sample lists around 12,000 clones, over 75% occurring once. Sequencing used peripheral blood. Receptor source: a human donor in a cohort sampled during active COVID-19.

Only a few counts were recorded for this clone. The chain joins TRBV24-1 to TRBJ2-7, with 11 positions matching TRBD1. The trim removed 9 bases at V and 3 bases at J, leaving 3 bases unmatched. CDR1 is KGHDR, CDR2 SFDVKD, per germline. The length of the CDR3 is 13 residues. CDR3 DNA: TGTGCCACCGGAGGGACAGGGGGCTACGAGCAGTACTTC. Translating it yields CATGGTGGYEQYF.

CDR3 in DNA: TGTGCCAGCAGCTTGGCGGGGATTAAAAACACTGAAGCTTTCTTT. Amino acid sequence: CASSLAGIKNTEAFF. The chain recombines TRBV5-4 with TRBJ1-1; D not resolved. Germline CDR1 and CDR2: SGHNT and YYREEE (reference sequence). This CDR3 contains 15 residues. Trimming removed 0 bases at V and 2 bases at J, with 11 bases between.

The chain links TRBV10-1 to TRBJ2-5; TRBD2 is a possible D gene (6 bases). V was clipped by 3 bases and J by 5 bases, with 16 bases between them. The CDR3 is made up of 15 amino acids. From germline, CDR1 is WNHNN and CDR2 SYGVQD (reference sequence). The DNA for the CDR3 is TGCGCCAGCAGTGAATCGGGAGAGGGACGGGAGACCCAGTACTTC. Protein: CASSESGEGRETQYF.

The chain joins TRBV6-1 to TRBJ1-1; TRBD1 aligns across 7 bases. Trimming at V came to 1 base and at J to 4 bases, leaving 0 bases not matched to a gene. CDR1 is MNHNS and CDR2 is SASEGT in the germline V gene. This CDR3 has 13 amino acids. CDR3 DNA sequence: TGTGCCAGCAGTGAAGGACAGGGCACTGAAGCTTTCTTT. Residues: CASSEGQGTEAFF.

CDR3 sequence reads: CASSLEGGRRTEAFF. CDR3 nucleotides: TGTGCCAGCAGCTTAGAGGGAGGTCGACGCACTGAAGCTTTCTTT. The chain carries TRBV7-2 and TRBJ1-1; D is uncertain. The germline CDR1 and CDR2 sequences are SGHTA and FQGNSA. V gave up 1 base and J gave up 4 bases, with 13 bases separating them. The CDR3 spans 15 residues.

CDR3 bases: TGTGGGACAGGTGTTAACACTGAAGCTTTCTTT. Residues: CGTGVNTEAFF. This sequence joins TRBV6-6 and TRBJ1-1, with 7 bases matching TRBD1. The germline V gene encodes CDR1 MNHNY and CDR2 SVGAGI (reference sequence). The CDR3 totals 11 residues.

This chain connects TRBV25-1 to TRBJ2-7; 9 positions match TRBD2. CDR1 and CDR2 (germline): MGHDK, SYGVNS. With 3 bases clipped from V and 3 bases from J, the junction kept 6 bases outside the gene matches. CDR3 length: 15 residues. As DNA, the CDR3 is TGTGCCAGCAGTGAGGTGGGACTAGCAAACTACGAGCAGTACTTC. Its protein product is CASSEVGLANYEQYF.

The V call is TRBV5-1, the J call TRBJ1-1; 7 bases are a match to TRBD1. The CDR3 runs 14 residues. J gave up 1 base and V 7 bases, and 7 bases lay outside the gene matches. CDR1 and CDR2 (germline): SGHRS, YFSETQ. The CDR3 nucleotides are TGCGCCAGCCGTAACCGGGACAGGAACACTGAAGCTTTCTTT. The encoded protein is CASRNRDRNTEAFF.

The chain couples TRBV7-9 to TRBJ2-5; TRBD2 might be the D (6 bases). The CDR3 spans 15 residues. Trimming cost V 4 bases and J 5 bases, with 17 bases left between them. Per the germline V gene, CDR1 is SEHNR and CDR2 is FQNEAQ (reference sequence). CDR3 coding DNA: TGTGCCAGCAGCTCCCCTCGGAGGGATCGGGAGACCCAGTACTTC. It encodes CASSSPRRDRETQYF. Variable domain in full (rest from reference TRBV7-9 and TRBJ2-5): DTGVSQNPRHKITKRGQNVTFRCDPISEHNRLYWYRQTLGQGPEFLTYFQNEAQLEKSRLLSDRFSAERPKGSFSTLEIQRTEQGDSAMYLCASSSPRRDRETQYFGPGTRLLVL.

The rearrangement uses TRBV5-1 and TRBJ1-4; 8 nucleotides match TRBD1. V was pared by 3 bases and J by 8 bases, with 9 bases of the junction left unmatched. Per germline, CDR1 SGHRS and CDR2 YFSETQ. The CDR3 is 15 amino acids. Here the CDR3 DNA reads TGCGCCAGCAGCTCCCAGGGGGCGGTGGAAGAAAAACTGTTTTTT. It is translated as CASSSQGAVEEKLFF.

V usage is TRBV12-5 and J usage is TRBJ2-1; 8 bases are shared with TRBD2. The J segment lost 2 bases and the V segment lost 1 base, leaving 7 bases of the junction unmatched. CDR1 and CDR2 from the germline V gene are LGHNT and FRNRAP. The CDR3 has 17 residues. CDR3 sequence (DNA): TGTGCTAGTGGTTTGGCACTACTAGCGGATACCTACAATGAGCAGTTCTTC. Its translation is CASGLALLADTYNEQFF.

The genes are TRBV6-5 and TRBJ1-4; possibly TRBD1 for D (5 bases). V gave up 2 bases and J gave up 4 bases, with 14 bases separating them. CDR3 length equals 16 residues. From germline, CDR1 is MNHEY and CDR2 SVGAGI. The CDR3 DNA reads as TGTGCCAGCAGTTACGCAACAGGAACCCTTAATGAAAAACTGTTTTTT. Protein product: CASSYATGTLNEKLFF.

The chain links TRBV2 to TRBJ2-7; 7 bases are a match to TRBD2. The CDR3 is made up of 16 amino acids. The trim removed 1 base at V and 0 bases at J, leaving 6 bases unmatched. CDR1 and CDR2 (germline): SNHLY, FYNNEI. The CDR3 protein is CASSEDGGGSSYEQYF. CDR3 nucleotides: TGTGCCAGCAGTGAAGATGGCGGGGGAAGCTCCTACGAGCAGTACTTC.

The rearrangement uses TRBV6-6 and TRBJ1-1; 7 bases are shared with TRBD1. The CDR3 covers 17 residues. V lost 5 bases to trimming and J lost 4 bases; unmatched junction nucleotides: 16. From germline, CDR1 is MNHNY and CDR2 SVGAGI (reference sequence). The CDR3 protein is CASSPRSRQGHATEAFF. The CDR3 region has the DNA TGTGCCAGCAGTCCAAGAAGCAGACAGGGCCATGCCACTGAAGCTTTCTTT.

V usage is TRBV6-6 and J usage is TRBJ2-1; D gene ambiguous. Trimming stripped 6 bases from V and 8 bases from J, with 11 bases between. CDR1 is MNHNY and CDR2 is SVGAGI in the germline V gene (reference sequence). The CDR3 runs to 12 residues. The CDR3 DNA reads TGTGCCAGCAGGCCTTCTTCGGATGAGCAGTTCTTC. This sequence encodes CASRPSSDEQFF.

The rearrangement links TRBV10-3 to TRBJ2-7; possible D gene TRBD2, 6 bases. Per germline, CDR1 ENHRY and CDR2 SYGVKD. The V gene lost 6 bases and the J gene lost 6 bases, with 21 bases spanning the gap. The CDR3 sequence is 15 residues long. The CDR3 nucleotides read TGTGCCATCAGCCGGGAGTCCCTCGACGTGGTCGAGCAGTACTTC. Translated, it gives CAISRESLDVVEQYF.

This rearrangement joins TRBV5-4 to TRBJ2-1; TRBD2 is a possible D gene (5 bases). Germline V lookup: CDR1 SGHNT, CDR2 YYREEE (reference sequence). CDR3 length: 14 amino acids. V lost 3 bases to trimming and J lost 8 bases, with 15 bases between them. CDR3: CASSSGLALDEQFF. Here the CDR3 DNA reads TGTGCCAGCAGCTCCGGGCTAGCTTTGGATGAGCAGTTCTTC.

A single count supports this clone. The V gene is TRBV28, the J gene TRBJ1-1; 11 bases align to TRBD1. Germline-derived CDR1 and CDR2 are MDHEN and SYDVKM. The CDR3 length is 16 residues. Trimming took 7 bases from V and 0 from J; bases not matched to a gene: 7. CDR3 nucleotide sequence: TGTGCCAGCACTACAGGACAGGGGGCAATGAACACTGAAGCTTTCTTT. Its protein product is CASTTGQGAMNTEAFF.

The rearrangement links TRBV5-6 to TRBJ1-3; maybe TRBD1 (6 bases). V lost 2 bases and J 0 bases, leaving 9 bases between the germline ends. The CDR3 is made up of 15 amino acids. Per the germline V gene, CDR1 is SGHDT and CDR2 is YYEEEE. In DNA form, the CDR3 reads TGTGCCAGCAGCTTCACGGACAGCTCTGGAAACACCATATATTTT. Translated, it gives CASSFTDSSGNTIYF.

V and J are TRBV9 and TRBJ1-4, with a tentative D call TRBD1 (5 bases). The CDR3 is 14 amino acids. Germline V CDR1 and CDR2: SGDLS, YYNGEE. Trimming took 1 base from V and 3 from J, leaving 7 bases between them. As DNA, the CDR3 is TGTGCCAGCAGCGTACAGGGCTCTAATGAAAAACTGTTTTTT. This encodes CASSVQGSNEKLFF.

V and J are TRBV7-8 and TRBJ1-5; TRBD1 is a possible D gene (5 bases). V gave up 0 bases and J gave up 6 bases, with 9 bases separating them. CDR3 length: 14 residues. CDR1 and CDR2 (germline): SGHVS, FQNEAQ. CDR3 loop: CASSLAKGSQPQHF. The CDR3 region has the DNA TGTGCCAGCAGCTTAGCAAAGGGGTCTCAGCCCCAGCATTTT.

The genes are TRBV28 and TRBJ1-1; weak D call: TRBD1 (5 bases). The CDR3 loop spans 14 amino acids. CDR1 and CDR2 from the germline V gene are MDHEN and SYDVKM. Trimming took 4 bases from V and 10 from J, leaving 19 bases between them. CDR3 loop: CASSSPRDSPVAFF. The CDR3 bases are TGTGCCAGCAGTTCGCCCAGGGACTCACCAGTAGCTTTCTTT.

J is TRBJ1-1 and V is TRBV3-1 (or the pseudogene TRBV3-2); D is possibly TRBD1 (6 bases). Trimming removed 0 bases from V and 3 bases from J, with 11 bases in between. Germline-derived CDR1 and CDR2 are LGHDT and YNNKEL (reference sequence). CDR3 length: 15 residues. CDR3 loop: CASSQEGAEDTEAFF. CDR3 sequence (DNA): TGTGCCAGCAGCCAAGAGGGGGCAGAGGACACTGAAGCTTTCTTT.

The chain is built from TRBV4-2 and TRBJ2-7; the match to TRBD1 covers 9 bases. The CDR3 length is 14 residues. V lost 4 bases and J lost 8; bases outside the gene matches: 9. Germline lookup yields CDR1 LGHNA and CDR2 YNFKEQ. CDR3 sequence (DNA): TGTGCCAGCAGCCCGACAGGGGGGATGGTCCAGCAGTACTTC. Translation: CASSPTGGMVQQYF.

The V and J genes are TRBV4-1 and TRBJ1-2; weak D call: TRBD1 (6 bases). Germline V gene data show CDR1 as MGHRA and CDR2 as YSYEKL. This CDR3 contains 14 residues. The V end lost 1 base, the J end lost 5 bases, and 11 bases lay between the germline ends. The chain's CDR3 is CASSQVDSWYGYTF. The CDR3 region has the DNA TGCGCCAGCAGCCAAGTGGACAGCTGGTATGGCTACACCTTC.

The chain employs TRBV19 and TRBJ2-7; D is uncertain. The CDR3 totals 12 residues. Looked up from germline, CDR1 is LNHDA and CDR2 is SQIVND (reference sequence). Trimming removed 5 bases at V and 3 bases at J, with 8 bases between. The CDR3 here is CASSSGDYEQYF. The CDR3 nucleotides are TGTGCCAGTAGTTCCGGTGACTACGAGCAGTACTTC.

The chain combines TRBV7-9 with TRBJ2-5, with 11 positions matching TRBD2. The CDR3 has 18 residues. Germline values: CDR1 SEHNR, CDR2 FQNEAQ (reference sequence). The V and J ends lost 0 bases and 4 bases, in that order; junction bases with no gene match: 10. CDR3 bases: TGTGCCAGCAGCTTAGCGGTTTTAGCGGGGGGGCCTGGAGAGACCCAGTACTTC. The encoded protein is CASSLAVLAGGPGETQYF.

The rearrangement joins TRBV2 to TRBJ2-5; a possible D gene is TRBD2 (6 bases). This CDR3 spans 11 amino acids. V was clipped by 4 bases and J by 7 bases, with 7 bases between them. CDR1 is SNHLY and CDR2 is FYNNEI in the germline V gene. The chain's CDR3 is CASSGRGTQYF. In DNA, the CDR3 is TGTGCCAGCAGTGGGCGGGGGACCCAGTACTTC.

The CDR3 nucleotides are TGTGCCAGCAGTTACGGGAGGTTTCGTGGCTACACCTTC. This translates into CASSYGRFRGYTF. The chain employs TRBV6-2 or TRBV6-3 and TRBJ1-2; D call uncertain. The CDR3 is 13 amino acids. Germline CDR1 and CDR2: MNHEY and SVGEGT. Trimming took 2 bases from V and 7 from J, leaving 11 bases between them.